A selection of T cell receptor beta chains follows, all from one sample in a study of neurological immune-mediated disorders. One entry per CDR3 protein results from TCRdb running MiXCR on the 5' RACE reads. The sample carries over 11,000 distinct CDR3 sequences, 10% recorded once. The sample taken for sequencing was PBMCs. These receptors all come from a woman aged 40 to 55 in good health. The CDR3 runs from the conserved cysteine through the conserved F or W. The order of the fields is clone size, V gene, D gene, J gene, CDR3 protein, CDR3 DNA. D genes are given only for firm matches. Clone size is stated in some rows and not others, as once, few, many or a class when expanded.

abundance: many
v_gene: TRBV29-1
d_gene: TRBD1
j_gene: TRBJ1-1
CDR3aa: CSVGLQGPGTEAFF
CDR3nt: TGCAGCGTTGGCCTACAGGGGCCGGGAACTGAAGCTTTCTTT

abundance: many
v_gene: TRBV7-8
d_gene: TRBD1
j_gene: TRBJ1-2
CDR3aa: CASSITGERLSGYTF
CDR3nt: TGTGCCAGCAGCATTACAGGGGAAAGGCTCAGTGGCTACACCTTC

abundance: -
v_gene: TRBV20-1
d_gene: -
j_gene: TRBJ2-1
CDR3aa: CSARDFLGGLDEQFF
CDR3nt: TGCAGTGCTAGAGATTTTTTAGGGGGACTCGATGAGCAGTTCTTC

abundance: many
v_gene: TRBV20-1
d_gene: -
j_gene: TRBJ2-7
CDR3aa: CSANLAPYEQYF
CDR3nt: TGCAGTGCCAACCTTGCACCCTACGAGCAGTACTTC

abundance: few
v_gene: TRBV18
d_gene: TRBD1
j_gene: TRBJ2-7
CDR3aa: CASSPGTGSTYEQYF
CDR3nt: TGTGCCAGCTCACCGGGGACAGGGAGTACCTACGAGCAGTACTTC

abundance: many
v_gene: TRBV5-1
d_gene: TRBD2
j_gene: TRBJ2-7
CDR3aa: CASRAASGYTYEQYF
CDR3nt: TGCGCCAGCAGAGCGGCTAGCGGATATACCTACGAGCAGTACTTC

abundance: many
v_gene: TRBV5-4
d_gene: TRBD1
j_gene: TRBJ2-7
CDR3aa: CASSLGTGSREQYF
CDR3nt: TGTGCCAGCAGCTTGGGGACAGGTTCTCGCGAGCAGTACTTC

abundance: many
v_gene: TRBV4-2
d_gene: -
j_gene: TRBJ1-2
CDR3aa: CASSQDLRGTIYGYTF
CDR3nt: TGTGCCAGCAGCCAAGATCTTAGGGGAACGATCTATGGCTACACCTTC

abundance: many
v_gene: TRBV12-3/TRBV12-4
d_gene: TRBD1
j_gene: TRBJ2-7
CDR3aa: CASGGQGVYEQYF
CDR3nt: TGTGCCAGCGGGGGACAGGGGGTCTACGAGCAGTACTTC

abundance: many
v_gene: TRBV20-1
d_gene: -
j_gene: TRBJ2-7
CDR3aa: CSASPGNYEQYF
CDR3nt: TGCAGTGCTAGTCCGGGAAACTACGAGCAGTACTTC

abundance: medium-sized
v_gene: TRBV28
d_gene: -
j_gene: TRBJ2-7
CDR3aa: CASSPTPQGRNEQYF
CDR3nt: TGTGCCAGCAGTCCCACTCCCCAGGGTCGGAACGAGCAGTACTTC

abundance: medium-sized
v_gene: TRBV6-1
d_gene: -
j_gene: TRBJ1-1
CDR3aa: CASSAPTTGNTEAFF
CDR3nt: TGTGCCAGCAGCGCTCCAACTACAGGAAACACTGAAGCTTTCTTT

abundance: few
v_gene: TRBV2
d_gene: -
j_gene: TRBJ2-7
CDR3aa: CASSEVLGQGTYEQYF
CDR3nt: TGTGCCAGCAGTGAGGTTCTGGGGCAGGGAACCTACGAGCAGTACTTC

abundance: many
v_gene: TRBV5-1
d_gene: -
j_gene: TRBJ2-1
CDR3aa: CASSLDVRTEQFF
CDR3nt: TGCGCCAGCAGCTTGGACGTTCGTACTGAGCAGTTCTTC

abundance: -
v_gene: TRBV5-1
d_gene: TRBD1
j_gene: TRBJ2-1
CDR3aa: CASRDRGPGGDEQFF
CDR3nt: TGCGCCAGCAGGGACAGGGGGCCGGGAGGGGATGAGCAGTTCTTC

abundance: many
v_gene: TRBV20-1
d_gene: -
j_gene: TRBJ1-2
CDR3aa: CSASARNLNYGYTF
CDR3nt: TGCAGTGCTAGCGCGCGGAACCTTAACTATGGCTACACCTTC

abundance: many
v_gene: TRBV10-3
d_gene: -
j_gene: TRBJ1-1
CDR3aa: CATQERRVVGAFF
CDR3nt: TGTGCCACCCAGGAGAGGCGGGTTGTCGGGGCTTTCTTT

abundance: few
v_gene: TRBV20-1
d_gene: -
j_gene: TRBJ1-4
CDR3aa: CSTVGPQEKLFF
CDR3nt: TGCAGTACGGTGGGACCACAAGAAAAACTGTTTTTT

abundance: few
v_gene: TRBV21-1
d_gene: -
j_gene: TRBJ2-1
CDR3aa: CASSKEWGEAGNEQFF
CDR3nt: TGTGCCAGCAGCAAAGAGTGGGGCGAGGCTGGGAATGAGCAGTTCTTC

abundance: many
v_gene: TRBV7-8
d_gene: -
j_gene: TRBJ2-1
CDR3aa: CASSLYGILNEQFF
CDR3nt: TGTGCCAGCAGCCTATACGGTATTTTGAATGAGCAGTTCTTC

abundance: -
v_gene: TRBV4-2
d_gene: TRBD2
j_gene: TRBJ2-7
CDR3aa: CASSQGPAGDYEQYF
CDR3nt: TGTGCCAGCAGCCAAGGACCAGCGGGGGACTACGAGCAGTACTTC

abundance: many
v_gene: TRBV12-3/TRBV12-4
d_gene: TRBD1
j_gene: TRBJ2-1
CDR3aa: CASSLGDSSYNEQFF
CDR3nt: TGTGCCAGCAGTTTAGGGGACAGCTCCTACAATGAGCAGTTCTTC

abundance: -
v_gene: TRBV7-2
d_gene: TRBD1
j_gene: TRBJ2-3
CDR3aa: CASSLVGTGSTDTQYF
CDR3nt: TGTGCCAGCAGCCTAGTGGGGACAGGAAGCACAGATACGCAGTATTTT

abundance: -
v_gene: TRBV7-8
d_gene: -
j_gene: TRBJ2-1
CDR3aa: CASSLSPARRLPDNEQFF
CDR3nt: TGTGCCAGCAGCTTAAGCCCTGCGAGGCGCTTACCGGACAATGAGCAGTTCTTC

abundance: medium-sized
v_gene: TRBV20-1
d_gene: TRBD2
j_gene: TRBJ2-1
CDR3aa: CSARDGVEREAYNEQFF
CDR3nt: TGCAGTGCTAGAGATGGCGTCGAGCGGGAGGCCTACAATGAGCAGTTCTTC

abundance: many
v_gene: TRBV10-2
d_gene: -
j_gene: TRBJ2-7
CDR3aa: CASRTLHSLEQYF
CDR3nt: TGCGCCAGCAGGACGCTCCACTCACTTGAGCAGTACTTC

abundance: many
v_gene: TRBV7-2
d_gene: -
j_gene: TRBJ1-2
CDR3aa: CASSKTPAANYGYTF
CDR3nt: TGTGCCAGCAGTAAGACCCCGGCGGCTAACTATGGCTACACCTTC

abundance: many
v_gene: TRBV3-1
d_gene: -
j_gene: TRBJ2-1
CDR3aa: CASSPKSPLRAGTYNEQFF
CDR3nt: TGTGCCAGCAGCCCCAAATCTCCTCTCAGGGCCGGCACCTACAATGAGCAGTTCTTC

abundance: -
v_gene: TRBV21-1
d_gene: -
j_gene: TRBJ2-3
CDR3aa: CASTPPQSTDTQYF
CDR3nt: TGTGCCAGCACCCCCCCCCAAAGCACAGATACGCAGTATTTT

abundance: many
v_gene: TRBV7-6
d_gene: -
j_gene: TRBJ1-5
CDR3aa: CASSRGSGDNQPQHF
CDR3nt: TGTGCCAGCAGCCGGGGGTCGGGAGATAATCAGCCCCAGCATTTT

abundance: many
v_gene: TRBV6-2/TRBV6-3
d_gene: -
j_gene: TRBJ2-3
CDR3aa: CASTSATSTQYF
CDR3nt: TGTGCCAGCACTAGCGCAACATCTACGCAGTATTTT

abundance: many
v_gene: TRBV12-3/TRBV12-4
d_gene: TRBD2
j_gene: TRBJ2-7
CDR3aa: CASSLGSLAGDYEQYF
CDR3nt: TGTGCCAGCAGTTTAGGGTCATTAGCGGGAGACTACGAGCAGTACTTC

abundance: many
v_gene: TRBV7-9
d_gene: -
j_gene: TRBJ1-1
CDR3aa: CASSSLGRGRMNTEAFF
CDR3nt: TGTGCCAGCAGCTCCCTAGGGCGGGGCCGAATGAACACTGAAGCTTTCTTT

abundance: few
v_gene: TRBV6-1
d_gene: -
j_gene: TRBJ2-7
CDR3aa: CASSGRAFSYEQYF
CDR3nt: TGTGCCAGCAGTGGCCGGGCCTTCTCCTACGAGCAGTACTTC

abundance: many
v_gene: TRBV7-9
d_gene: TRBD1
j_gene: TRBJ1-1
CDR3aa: CASSLGPTGEAFF
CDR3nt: TGTGCCAGCAGCTTAGGTCCGACAGGGGAAGCTTTCTTT

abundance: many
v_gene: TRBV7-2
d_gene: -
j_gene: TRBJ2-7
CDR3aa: CASSLTAKYEQYF
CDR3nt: TGTGCCAGCAGCTTGACAGCGAAATACGAGCAGTACTTC

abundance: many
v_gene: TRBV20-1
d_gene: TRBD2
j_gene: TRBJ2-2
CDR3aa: CSAKRGGSTGELFF
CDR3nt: TGCAGTGCTAAGCGGGGGGGATCGACCGGGGAGCTGTTTTTT

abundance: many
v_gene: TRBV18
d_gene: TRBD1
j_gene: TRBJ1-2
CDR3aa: CASSPGQGSSYGYTF
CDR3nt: TGTGCCAGCTCACCAGGACAGGGATCTTCCTATGGCTACACCTTC

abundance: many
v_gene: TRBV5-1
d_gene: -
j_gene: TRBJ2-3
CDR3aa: CASSLTPRFYGNTDTQYF
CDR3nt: TGCGCCAGCAGCTTGACCCCCCGTTTTTACGGTAACACAGATACGCAGTATTTT

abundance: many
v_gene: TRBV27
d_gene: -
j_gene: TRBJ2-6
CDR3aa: CASSSRGLSSGANVLTF
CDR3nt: TGTGCCAGCAGTTCCCGGGGTCTAAGCTCTGGGGCCAACGTCCTGACTTTC

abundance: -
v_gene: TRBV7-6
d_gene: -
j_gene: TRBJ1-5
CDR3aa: CASSFYICSVGSGDQPQHF
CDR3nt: -

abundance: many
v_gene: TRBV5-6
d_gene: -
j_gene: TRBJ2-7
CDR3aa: CASSSWGQGVQYF
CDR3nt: TGTGCCAGCAGCTCCTGGGGGCAGGGCGTGCAGTACTTC

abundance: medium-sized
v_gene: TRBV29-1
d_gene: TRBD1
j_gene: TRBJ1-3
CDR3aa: CSVGQGAGNTIYF
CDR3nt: TGCAGCGTTGGGCAGGGGGCTGGAAACACCATATATTTT

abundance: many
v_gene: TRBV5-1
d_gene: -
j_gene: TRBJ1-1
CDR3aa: CASTRLMGGMNTEAFF
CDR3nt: TGCGCCAGCACTAGACTAATGGGTGGCATGAACACTGAAGCTTTCTTT

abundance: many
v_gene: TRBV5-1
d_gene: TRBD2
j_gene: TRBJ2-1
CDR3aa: CASSLGTSGVREQFF
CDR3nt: TGCGCCAGCAGCTTGGGGACTAGCGGGGTTAGGGAGCAGTTCTTC

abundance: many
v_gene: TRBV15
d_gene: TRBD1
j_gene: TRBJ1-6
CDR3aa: CATSGETGQGSNSPLHF
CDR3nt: TGTGCCACCAGCGGAGAGACGGGACAGGGCTCGAATTCACCCCTCCACTTT

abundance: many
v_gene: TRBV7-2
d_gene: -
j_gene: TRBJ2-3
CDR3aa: CASSRRADTDTQYF
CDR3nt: TGTGCCAGCAGCCGACGTGCGGATACAGATACGCAGTATTTT

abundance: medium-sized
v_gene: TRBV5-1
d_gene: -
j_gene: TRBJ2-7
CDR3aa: CASSLASRNYEQYF
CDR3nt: TGCGCCAGCAGCTTGGCTAGCAGAAACTACGAGCAGTACTTC

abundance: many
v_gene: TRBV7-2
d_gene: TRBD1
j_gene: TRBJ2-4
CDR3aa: CASSPGTGAWGIQYF
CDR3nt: TGTGCCAGCAGTCCCGGGACAGGGGCTTGGGGCATTCAGTACTTC

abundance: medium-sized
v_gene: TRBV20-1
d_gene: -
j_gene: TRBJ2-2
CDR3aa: CSARGVRSNTGELFF
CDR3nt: TGCAGTGCTAGGGGTGTCAGGTCGAACACCGGGGAGCTGTTTTTT

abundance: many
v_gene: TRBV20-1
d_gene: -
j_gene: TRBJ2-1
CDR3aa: CSAREPLSSYNEQFF
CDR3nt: TGCAGTGCTAGAGAACCGTTGAGCTCCTACAATGAGCAGTTCTTC

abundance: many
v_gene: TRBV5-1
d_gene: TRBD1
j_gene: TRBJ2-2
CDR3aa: CASRGTGATGELFF
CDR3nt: TGCGCCAGCAGAGGGACAGGGGCCACCGGGGAGCTGTTTTTT

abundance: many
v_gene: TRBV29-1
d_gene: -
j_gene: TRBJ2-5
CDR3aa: CSVEDWGGPQGPLETQYF
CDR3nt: TGCAGCGTTGAAGATTGGGGGGGGCCACAGGGGCCATTAGAGACCCAGTACTTC